The T cell receptor (beta chain) under discussion was sequenced for a study of blood T cell repertoires in COVID-19. At the level of the study: Sites across the United States, Italy and Spain contributed samples from acute and convalescent COVID-19. From T cells, B-cell-depleted T cells, or PBMCs came the material, which was cDNA or gDNA.

In the source study's methods: Counts of nucleated cells, estimated from reference gene primer amplification, were obtained. Some clones are missing from TCRdb's copy, which holds only in-frame ones; the method was immunoSEQ multiplex PCR. V and J calls and clone size follow that table, whereas D and trimming were derived from the DNA. The sample records some 220,000 clones, 86% being singletons. The V gene lost 5 bases and the J gene lost 2 bases, with 15 bases spanning the gap. The CDR3 consists of 15 residues. Germline lookup yields CDR1 LGHDT and CDR2 YNNKEL (reference sequence). The age range of participants was about 18 to 89 years, with residence in approximately 25 US areas.

Sequences were obtained from PBMCs or T cells enriched from blood (not recorded which). The chain has TRBV3-1 (or the pseudogene TRBV3-2) and TRBJ1-2, with D possibly TRBD1 on 6 matching bases. The receptor comes from a woman aged 40 to 55 with acute COVID-19. The CDR3 here is CASSATGGANYGYTF. The CDR3 region has the DNA TGTGCCAGCAGCGCCACGGGGGGGGCGAACTATGGCTACACCTTC.